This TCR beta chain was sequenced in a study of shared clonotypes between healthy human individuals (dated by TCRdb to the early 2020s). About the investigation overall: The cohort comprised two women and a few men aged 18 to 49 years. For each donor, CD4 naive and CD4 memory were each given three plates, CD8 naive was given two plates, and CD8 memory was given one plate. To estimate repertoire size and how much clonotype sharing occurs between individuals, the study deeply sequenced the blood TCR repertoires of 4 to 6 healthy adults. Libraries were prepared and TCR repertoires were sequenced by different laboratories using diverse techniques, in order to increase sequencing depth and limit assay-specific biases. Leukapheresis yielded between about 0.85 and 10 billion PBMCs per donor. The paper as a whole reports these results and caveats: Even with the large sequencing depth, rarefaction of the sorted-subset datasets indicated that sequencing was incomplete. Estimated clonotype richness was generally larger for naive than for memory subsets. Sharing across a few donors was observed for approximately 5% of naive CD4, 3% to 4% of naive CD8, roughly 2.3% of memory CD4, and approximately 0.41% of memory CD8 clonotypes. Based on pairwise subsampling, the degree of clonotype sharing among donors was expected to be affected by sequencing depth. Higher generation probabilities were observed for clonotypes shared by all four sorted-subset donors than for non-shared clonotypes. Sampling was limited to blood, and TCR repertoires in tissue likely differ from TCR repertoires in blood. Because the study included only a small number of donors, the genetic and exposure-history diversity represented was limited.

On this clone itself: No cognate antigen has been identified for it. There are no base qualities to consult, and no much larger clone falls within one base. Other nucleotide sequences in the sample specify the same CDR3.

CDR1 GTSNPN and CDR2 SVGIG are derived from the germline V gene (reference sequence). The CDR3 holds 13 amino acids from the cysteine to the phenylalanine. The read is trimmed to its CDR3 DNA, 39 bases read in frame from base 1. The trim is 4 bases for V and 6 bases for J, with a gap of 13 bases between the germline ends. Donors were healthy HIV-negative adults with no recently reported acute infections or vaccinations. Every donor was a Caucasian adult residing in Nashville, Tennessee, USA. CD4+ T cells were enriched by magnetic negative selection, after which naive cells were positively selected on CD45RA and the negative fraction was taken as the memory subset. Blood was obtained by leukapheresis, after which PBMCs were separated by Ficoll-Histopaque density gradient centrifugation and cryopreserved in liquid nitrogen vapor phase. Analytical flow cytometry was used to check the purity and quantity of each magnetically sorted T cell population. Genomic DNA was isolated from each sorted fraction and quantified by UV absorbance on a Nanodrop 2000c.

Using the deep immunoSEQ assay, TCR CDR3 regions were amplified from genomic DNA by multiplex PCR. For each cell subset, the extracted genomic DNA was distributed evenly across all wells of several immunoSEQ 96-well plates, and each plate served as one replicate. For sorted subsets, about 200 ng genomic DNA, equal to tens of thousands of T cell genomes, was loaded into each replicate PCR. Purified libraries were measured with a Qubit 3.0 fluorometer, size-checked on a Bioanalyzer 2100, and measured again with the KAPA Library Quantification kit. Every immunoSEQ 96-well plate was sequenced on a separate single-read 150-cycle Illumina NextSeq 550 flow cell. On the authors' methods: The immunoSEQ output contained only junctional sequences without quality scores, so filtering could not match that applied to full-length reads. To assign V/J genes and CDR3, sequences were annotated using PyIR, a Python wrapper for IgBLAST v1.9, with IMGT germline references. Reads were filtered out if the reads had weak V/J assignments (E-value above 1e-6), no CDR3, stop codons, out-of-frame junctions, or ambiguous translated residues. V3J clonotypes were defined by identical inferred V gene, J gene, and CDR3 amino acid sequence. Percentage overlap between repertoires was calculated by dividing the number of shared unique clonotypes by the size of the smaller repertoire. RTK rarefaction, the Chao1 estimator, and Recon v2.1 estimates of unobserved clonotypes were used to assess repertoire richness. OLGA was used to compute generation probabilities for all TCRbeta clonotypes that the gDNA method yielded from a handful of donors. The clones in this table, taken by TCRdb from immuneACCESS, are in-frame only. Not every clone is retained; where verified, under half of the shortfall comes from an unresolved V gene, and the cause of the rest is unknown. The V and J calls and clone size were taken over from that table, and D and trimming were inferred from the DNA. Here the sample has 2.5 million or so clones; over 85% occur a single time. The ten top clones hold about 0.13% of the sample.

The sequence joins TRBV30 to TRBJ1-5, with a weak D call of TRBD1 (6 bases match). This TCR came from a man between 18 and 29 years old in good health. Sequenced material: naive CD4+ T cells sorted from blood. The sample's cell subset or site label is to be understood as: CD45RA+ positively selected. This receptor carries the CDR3 CAWTRGPGQPQHF. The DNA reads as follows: TGTGCCTGGACTCGGGGGCCGGGTCAGCCCCAGCATTTT.